This T cell receptor (beta chain) originates from a study of blood T cells in healthy people across ages (dated by TCRdb to between 2014 and 2017). Describing the broader study: In model experiments, roughly one uniquely barcoded TCR beta cDNA molecule per two T cells was captured by template switching. Donors were grouped into four age groups: young (average 16 years), middle-aged (roughly 37), aged (approximately 58) and long-lived (around 80). Two additional independent replicas of 1 million unique cDNA reads from the same blood draw were analyzed for two donors (one aged 18 to 30 and one aged 80 or older). Using deep sequencing normalized with unique cDNA molecular identifiers, the study measured how TCR beta repertoire diversity changes with age. Donors of different ages were randomly distributed across sequencing lanes to avoid experimental bias. Here is what the overall study found, with its caveats: As age increased, observed TCR beta diversity per million T cells dropped in a roughly linear way, and a significant reduction was already evident by age 40. The percentage of naive T cells measured by flow cytometry correlated strongly with observed TCR beta diversity. Compared with the aged group, the long-lived group had more naive CD4+ T cells, fewer expanded clones and increased TCR diversity, a pattern suggesting age selection. Because profiling used bulk unsorted PBMCs, naive and antigen-experienced compartments could not be compared conclusively. Because the CMV infection status of the donors was unknown, age-related changes in expanded clonotypes may potentially have been confounded. Estimates of total diversity based on one million sequenced T cells were considered lower bounds and underestimates.

Note on this clonotype: Its antigen remains undetermined. No base qualities exist here, and no much larger clone lies one base off it.

The receptor library was made with 5' RACE. TCRdb names Illumina HiSeq 2500 as the instrument used. A second PCR of roughly 7 to 11 cycles was performed with a sample-barcoded 5' primer and a J-beta primer mix. A unique molecular identifier was introduced onto each TCR beta cDNA molecule by a template-switch 5' adaptor carrying 12 random nucleotides. Each sample yielded at least 2.5 million CDR3-containing paired-end reads. First-strand cDNA synthesis was performed from all RNA using the Mint cDNA synthesis kit, with priming by a TRBC-specific oligonucleotide. After uracil-DNA glycosylase treatment, a first 18-cycle PCR used universal primers M1SS and BC2_uni_R on all cDNA. The original methods were these. For normalization, 1 million high-quality reads, each with a distinct molecular identifier, were randomly selected from each sample. Instead of being binned into consensus sequences, reads that shared molecular identifiers were thrown out. MiTCR, with a Q25 quality threshold and the strictest error-elimination algorithm, was used for CDR3 identification, clonotype clustering and error correction. A nonparametric unseen species model with Euler transformation was used to estimate a lower bound on total TCR beta diversity. TCRdb passed the public sequencing reads through fastp at Q25 and MiXCR, retaining productive beta sequences. Each CDR3 protein gets just one entry, which takes the most common genes and DNA from the rows behind it. The V and J calls were determined by TCRdb, not by the authors. The sample table holds approximately 690,000 distinct CDR3 sequences, of which 45% to 65% were seen once. The ten largest clones represent about two fifths of the sample.

The donors were 40 or so Caucasian individuals from Russia, aged roughly 6 to 90 years, who were systemically healthy. Approximately 10 milliliters of peripheral blood were collected from each donor into EDTA-treated Vacutainer tubes. Ficoll-Paque density-gradient centrifugation was used to isolate PBMCs, with at least 6 million per sample. Trizol reagent was used to extract total RNA from PBMCs, with at least 6 micrograms per sample. Naive CD45RAhigh/CD27high T cell percentages were measured by flow cytometry on a PBMC aliquot from every donor. The CDR3 contains 16 residues, cysteine and phenylalanine counted. Only the CDR3 DNA stays, 48 bases, in frame from base 1.

Material: blood. Recombination joined TRBV21-1 with TRBJ1-5. TRBV21-1 is reported as a pseudogene. The sequence derives from a man in his sixties in good health. The CDR3 region has the sequence CASSKPTDPSNQPQHF. The nucleotide sequence is given as TGTGCCAGCAGCAAACCTACAGACCCTAGCAATCAGCCCCAGCATTTT.